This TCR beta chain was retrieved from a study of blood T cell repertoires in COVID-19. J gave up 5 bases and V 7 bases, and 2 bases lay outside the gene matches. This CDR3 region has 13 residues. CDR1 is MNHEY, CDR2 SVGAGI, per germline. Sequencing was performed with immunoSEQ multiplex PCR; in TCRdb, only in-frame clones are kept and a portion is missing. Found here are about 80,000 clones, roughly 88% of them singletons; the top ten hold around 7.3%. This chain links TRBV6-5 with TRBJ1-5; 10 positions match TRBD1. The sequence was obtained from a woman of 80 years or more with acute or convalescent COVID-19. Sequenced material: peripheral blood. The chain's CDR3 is CASTGQGYQPQHF. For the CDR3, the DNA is TGTGCCAGCACGGGACAGGGGTATCAGCCCCAGCATTTT.